A selection of T cell receptor beta chains follows, all from one sample in a study of metastatic and nonmetastatic thyroid tumors. TCRdb ran MiXCR on the PCR reads. Of 72,000 or so clones in the sample, around 19% were seen once. Sequenced sample: blood. All receptors come from a female donor with papillary thyroid cancer or a benign thyroid nodule (not recorded which). Some clones in this sample may be carry-over from other donors' samples. CDR3s include the opening cysteine and the closing phenylalanine or tryptophan. D genes are given only for firm matches. Rows give clone size only sometimes, using once, few, many, or a class for an expanded clone.

clone size	D gene	V gene	J gene	CDR3 DNA	CDR3 protein
many	TRBD1	TRBV5-1	TRBJ2-7	TGCGCCAGCAGCTCCGGGACAGGCGAGCAGTACTTC	CASSSGTGEQYF
.	.	TRBV13	TRBJ2-3	TGTGCCAGCAGCTTAGTCGTACCAAGAAATACGCAGTATTTT	CASSLVVPRNTQYF
many	.	TRBV18	TRBJ1-2	TGTGCCAGCTCACCGAACGGGGGCGTAGGCTATGGCTACACCTTC	CASSPNGGVGYGYTF
many	.	TRBV30	TRBJ2-6	TGTGCCTGGAGTCTCGCCCTCTCCGGGGCCAACGTCCTGACTTTC	CAWSLALSGANVLTF
few	TRBD2	TRBV10-3	TRBJ2-1	TGTGCCATCAGTTCCCGTGGGACTAGCGGCCTTTACAATGAGCAGTTCTTC	CAISSRGTSGLYNEQFF
few	.	TRBV6-1	TRBJ1-3	TGTGCCAGCAGTCCTAAAGCTGGAAACACCATATATTTT	CASSPKAGNTIYF
many	TRBD2	TRBV20-1	TRBJ2-1	TGCAGTGCTAGTAGGGCTAGCGGGAGCAATGAGCAGTTCTTC	CSASRASGSNEQFF
many	TRBD2	TRBV2	TRBJ2-7	TGTGCCAGCAGTGAAGCCCCGGGACTAGCGGGTTCAGGCGAGCAGTACTTC	CASSEAPGLAGSGEQYF
many	TRBD2	TRBV20-1	TRBJ2-1	TGCAGTGCGTTTGGCGGGAGGGCCGTCAATGAGCAGTTCTTC	CSAFGGRAVNEQFF
many	TRBD2	TRBV29-1	TRBJ2-5	TGCAGCGTTGACAGGGAGGGGCAAGAGACCCAGTACTTC	CSVDREGQETQYF
.	.	TRBV7-9	TRBJ2-1	TGTGCCAGCAGCTTAGAGCAGGCGCAGTTCTTC	CASSLEQAQFF
.	.	TRBV6-2/TRBV6-3	TRBJ2-1	TGTGCCAGCACCAGGGAAGGTTCCTACAATGAGCAGTTCTTC	CASTREGSYNEQFF
many	.	TRBV7-9	TRBJ1-1	TGTGCCAGCAACCCCCGGGGTAACACTGAAGCTTTCTTT	CASNPRGNTEAFF
many	.	TRBV19	TRBJ1-3	TGTGCCGGTAGTATAGGTTTAAGGTACACCATATATTTT	CAGSIGLRYTIYF
many	.	TRBV28	TRBJ1-5	TGTGCCAGCAAGCTAATGGGGGCCGGGTTTAATCAGCCCCAGCATTTT	CASKLMGAGFNQPQHF
many	TRBD2	TRBV6-1	TRBJ2-1	TGTGCCAGCAGTGCGCCCCAGCGGGGGTACAATGAGCAGTTCTTC	CASSAPQRGYNEQFF
many	.	TRBV10-3	TRBJ1-2	TGTGCCATCAGTGATAGAGGAGGGAGCGGTTATGGCTACACCTTC	CAISDRGGSGYGYTF
many	TRBD1	TRBV6-1	TRBJ2-1	TGTGCCAGCAGCCGGACAGGGGGAATTGGGGATGGGCAGTTCTTC	CASSRTGGIGDGQFF
many	.	TRBV18	TRBJ2-7	TGTGCCAGCTCACCGGACAGCCACCAGCAGTACTTC	CASSPDSHQQYF
.	TRBD2	TRBV20-1	TRBJ2-5	TGCAGTGCTTCCAGACTAGCGGGGGGGCTAAAGACCCAGTACTTC	CSASRLAGGLKTQYF
.	TRBD2	TRBV6-1	TRBJ2-1	TGTGCCAGCAGCTCCTGTGGACTAGCGTATGGCAATGAGCAGTTCTTC	CASSSCGLAYGNEQFF
many	.	TRBV15	TRBJ2-1	TGTGCCACCAGCAAAGCCAAGTACAATGAGCAGTTCTTC	CATSKAKYNEQFF
few	.	TRBV6-7	TRBJ1-3	TGTGCCAGCAGTTGGCTCAACACCATATATTTT	CASSWLNTIYF
many	.	TRBV6-6	TRBJ1-5	TGTGCCAGCAGTTACGATGGGGGGGGCAATAGCAATCAGCCCCAGCATTTT	CASSYDGGGNSNQPQHF
many	.	TRBV5-1	TRBJ1-6	TGCGCCAGCAGCGTCGATGGGGCCTCCTATAATTCACCCCTCCACTTT	CASSVDGASYNSPLHF
many	TRBD2	TRBV2	TRBJ2-7	TGTGCCAGCCGACTAGCGGGAGGGTACGAGCAGTACTTC	CASRLAGGYEQYF
.	.	TRBV6-2/TRBV6-3	TRBJ1-6	TGTGCCAGCAGCCCACTGGGGGACGTCTCCTATAATTCACCCCTCCACTTT	CASSPLGDVSYNSPLHF
many	TRBD1	TRBV4-2	TRBJ1-2	TGTGCCAGCAGCCTTCTCGCAGGGACAGTAACCTATGGCTACACCTTC	CASSLLAGTVTYGYTF
few	.	TRBV6-1	TRBJ1-1	TGTGCCAGCAGCGAAGTAGGGGGGAACACTGAAGCTTTCTTT	CASSEVGGNTEAFF
.	.	TRBV6-1	TRBJ2-3	TGTGCCAGCAGTGAAATACTTACCACAGATACGCAGTATTTT	CASSEILTTDTQYF